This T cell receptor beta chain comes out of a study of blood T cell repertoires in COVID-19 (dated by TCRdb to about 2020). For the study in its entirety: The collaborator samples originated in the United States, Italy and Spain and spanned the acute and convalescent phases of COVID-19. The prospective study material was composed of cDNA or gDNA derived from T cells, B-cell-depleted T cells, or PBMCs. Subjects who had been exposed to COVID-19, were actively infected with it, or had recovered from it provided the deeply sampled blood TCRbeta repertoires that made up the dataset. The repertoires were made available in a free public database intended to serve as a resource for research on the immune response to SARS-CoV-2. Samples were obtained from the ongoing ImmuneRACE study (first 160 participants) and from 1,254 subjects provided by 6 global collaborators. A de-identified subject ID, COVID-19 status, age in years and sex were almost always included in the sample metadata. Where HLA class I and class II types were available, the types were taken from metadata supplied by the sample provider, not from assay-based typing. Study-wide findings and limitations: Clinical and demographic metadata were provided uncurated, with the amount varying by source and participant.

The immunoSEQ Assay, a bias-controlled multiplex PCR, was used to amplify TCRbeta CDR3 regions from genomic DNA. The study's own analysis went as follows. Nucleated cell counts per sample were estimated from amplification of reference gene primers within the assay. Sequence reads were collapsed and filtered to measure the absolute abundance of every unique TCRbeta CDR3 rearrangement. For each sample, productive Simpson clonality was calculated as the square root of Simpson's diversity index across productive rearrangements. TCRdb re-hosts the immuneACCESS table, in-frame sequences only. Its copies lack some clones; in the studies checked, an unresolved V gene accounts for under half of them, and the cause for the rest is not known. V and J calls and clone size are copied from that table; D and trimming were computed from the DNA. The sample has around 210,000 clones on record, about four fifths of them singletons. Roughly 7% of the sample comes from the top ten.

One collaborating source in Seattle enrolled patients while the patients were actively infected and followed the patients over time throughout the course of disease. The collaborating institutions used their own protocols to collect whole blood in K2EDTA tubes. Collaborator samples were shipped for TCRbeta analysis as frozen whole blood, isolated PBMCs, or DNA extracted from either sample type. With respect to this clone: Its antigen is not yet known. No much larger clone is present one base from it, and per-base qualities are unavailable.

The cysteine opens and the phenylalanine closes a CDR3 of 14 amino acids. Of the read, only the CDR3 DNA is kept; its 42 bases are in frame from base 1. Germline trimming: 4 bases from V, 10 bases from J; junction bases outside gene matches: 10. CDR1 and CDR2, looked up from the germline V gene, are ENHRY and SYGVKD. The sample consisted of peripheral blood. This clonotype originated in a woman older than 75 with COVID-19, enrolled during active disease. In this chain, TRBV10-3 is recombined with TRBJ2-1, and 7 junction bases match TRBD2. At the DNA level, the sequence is TGTGCCATCAGTGGCGGGGGAAGCGCCCAGGAGCAGTTCTTC. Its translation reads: CAISGGGSAQEQFF.